The 6 T cell receptor beta chains below all came from one sample that was sequenced in a study of T cell responses to AZD1222 COVID-19 vaccine. Some clones are missing from TCRdb's copy, which holds only in-frame ones; the method was immunoSEQ multiplex PCR. The sample includes 110,000 or so clones, more than 70% of them seen just once. This material consisted of peripheral blood, taken 28 days after the second AZD1222 dose. Receptors were obtained from an adult who received the AZD1222 COVID-19 vaccine.

The CDR3 DNA is TGTGCCAGCAGCCCAGGAGAGCGGGGGGAAAATAGGGAGACCCAGTACTTC. Translation gives CASSPGERGENRETQYF. The V call is TRBV6-2 or TRBV6-3, the J call TRBJ2-5; 9 bases align to TRBD2. The CDR3 is 17 residues long. Germline V gene lookup returns CDR1 MNHEY and CDR2 SVGEGT. Unmatched junction bases numbered 16, after V lost 6 bases and J lost 5 bases.

The chain recombines TRBV6-5 with TRBJ2-7; D is unresolved. The CDR3 loop spans 14 amino acids. Trimming cost V 0 bases and J 3 bases, with 9 bases left between them. Germline values: CDR1 MNHEY, CDR2 SVGAGI. This CDR3 is CASSYSYTDYEQYF. CDR3 DNA sequence: TGTGCCAGCAGTTACTCCTACACCGACTACGAGCAGTACTTC.

In its sample, this clone was seen many times. The CDR3 coding sequence is TGTGCCAGCAGCTTGAACACCGGGGAGCTGTTTTTT. Its translation: CASSLNTGELFF. The chain uses TRBV5-6 and TRBJ2-2; no reliable D call. Trimming took 1 base from V and 2 from J, leaving 0 bases between them. The CDR3 has 12 amino acids. Germline V CDR1 and CDR2: SGHDT, YYEEEE. The full variable domain, its missing parts supplied by reference TRBV5-6 and TRBJ2-2, is DAGVTQSPTHLIKTRGQQVTLRCSPKSGHDTVSWYQQALGQGPQFIFQYYEEEERQRGNFPDRFSGHQFPNYSSELNVNALLLGDSALYLCASSLNTGELFFGEGSRLTVL.

The chain has TRBV9 and TRBJ2-3, with TRBD2 matching over 13 bases. Germline trimming cut 4 bases from V and 3 bases from J; bases unmatched to any gene: 5. CDR1 and CDR2 from the germline V gene are SGDLS and YYNGEE. CDR3 length: 16 residues. CDR3 bases: TGTGCCAGCAGCATGGGACTAGCGGGAATGACAGATACGCAGTATTTT. It codes for CASSMGLAGMTDTQYF.

This chain joins TRBV7-9 and TRBJ1-2; D may be TRBD1 (6 bases). Trimming shortened V by 5 bases and J by 5 bases, and 12 bases separated the two germline ends. The CDR3 is 13 residues long. Germline CDR1 SEHNR, CDR2 FQNEAQ (reference sequence). CDR3 in amino acids: CASSRGQPYGYTF. The CDR3 coding sequence is TGTGCCAGCAGCCGAGGACAGCCTTATGGCTACACCTTC.

This clone came up once. This chain joins TRBV5-3 and TRBJ2-1, with no clear D. TRBV5-3 is an open reading frame, and its role is uncertain. The germline V and J ends were trimmed by 1 base and 7 bases, with 6 bases remaining between them. The CDR3 runs 12 residues. The CDR3 reads CARSLKSNEQFF. CDR3 nucleotide sequence: TGTGCCAGAAGCTTGAAGTCGAATGAGCAGTTCTTC.